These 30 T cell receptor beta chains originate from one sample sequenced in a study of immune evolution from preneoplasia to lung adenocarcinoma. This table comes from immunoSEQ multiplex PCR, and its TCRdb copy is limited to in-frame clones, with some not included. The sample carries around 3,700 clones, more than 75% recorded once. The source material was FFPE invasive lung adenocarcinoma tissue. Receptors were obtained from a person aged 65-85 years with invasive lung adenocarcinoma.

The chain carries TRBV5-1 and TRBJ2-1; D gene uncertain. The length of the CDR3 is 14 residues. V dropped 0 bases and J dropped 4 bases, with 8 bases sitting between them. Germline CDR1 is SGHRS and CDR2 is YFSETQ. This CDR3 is CASSLDGRYNEQFF. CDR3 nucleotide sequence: TGCGCCAGCAGCTTGGACGGCCGATACAATGAGCAGTTCTTC.

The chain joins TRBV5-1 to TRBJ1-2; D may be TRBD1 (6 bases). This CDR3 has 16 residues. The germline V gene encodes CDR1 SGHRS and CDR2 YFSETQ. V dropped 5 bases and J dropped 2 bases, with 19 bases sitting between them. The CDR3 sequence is CASSRNRDLGNYGYTF. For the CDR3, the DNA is TGCGCCAGCAGTCGAAACAGGGACCTAGGGAACTATGGCTACACCTTC.

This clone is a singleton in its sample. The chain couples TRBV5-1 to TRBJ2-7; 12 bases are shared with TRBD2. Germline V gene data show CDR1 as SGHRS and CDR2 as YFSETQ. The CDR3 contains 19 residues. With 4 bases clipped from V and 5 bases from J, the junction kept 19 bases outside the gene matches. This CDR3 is CASSPRGTASGRATNEQYF. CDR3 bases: TGCGCCAGCAGCCCGCGGGGTACGGCTAGCGGGAGGGCCACAAACGAGCAGTACTTC.

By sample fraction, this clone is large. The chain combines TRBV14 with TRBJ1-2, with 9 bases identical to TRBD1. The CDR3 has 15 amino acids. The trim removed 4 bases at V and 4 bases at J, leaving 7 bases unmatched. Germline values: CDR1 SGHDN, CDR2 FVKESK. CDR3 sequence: CASSLTGTGFYGYTF. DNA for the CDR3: TGTGCCAGCAGCCTAACCGGGACAGGGTTCTATGGCTACACCTTC.

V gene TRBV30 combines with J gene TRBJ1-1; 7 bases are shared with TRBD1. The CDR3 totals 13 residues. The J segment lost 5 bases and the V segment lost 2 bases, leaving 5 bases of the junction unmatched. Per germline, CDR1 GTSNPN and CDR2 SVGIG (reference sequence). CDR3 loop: CAWSWQGVTEAFF. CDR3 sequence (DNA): TGTGCCTGGAGTTGGCAGGGGGTGACTGAAGCTTTCTTT.

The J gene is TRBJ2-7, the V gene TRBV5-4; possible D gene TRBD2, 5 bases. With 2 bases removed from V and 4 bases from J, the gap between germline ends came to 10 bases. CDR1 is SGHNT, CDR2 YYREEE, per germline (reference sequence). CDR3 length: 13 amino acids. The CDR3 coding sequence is TGTGCCAGCAGCTTTGCGGGTGGATACGAGCAGTACTTC. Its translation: CASSFAGGYEQYF.

The CDR3 reads CAISPLAGGFYNEQFF. The CDR3 DNA is TGTGCCATCAGCCCCTTAGCGGGAGGGTTCTACAATGAGCAGTTCTTC. The V call is TRBV10-3, the J call TRBJ2-1; TRBD2 agrees at 11 bases. This CDR3 has 16 residues. Germline CDR1 ENHRY, CDR2 SYGVKD. J was trimmed by 3 bases and V by 6 bases; bases with no gene match: 7.

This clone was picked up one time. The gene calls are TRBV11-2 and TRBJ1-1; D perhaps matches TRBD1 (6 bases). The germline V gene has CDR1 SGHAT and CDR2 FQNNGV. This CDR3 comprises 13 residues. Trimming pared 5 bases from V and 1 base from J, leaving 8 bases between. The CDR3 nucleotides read TGTGCCAGCAGCCCACAGGGGAACACTGAAGCTTTCTTT. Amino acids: CASSPQGNTEAFF. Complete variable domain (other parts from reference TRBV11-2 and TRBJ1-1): EAGVAQSPRYKIIEKRQSVAFWCNPISGHATLYWYQQILGQGPKLLIQFQNNGVVDDSQLPKDRFSAERLKGVDSTLKIQPAKLEDSAVYLCASSPQGNTEAFFGQGTRLTVV.

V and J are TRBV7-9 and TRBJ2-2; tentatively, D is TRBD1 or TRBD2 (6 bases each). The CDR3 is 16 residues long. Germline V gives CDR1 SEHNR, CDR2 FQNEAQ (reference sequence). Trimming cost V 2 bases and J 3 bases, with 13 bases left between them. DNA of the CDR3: TGTGCCAGCAGCTTAAAGGGGGGCGCTTACACCGGGGAGCTGTTTTTT. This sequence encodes CASSLKGGAYTGELFF.

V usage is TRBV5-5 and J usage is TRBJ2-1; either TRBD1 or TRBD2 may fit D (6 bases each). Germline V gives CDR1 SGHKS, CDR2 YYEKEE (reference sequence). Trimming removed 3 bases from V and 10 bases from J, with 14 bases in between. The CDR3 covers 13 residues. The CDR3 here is CASSSWGAQEQFF. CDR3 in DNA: TGTGCCAGCAGCTCATGGGGGGCGCAAGAGCAGTTCTTC.

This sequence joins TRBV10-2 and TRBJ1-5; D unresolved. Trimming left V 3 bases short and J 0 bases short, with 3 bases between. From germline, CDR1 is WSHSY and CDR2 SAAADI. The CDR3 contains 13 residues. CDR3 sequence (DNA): TGCGCCAGCAGTGATAATAGCAATCAGCCCCAGCATTTT. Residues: CASSDNSNQPQHF.

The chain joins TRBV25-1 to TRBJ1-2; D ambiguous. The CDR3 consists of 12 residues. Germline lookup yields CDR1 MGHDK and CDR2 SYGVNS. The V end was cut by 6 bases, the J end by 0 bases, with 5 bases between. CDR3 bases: TGTGCCAGCAGGCAAGCTAACTATGGCTACACCTTC. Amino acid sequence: CASRQANYGYTF.

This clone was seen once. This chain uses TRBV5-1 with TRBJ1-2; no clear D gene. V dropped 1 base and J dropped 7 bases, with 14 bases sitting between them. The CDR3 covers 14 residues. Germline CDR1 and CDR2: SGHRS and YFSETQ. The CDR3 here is CASSLSTILRGYTF. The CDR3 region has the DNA TGCGCCAGCAGCTTGAGTACCATTTTGCGTGGCTACACCTTC.

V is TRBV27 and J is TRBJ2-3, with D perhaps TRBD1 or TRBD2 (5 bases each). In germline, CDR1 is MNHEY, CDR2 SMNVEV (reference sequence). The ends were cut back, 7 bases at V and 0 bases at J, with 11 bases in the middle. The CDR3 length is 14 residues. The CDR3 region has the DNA TGTGCCAGCATCGGGACGGGAAGCACAGATACGCAGTATTTT. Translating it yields CASIGTGSTDTQYF.

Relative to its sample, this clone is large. In nucleotides, the CDR3 is TGTGCCAGCAGTTACGGCGGGAGCTCCTACAATGAGCAGTTCTTC. This sequence encodes CASSYGGSSYNEQFF. J is TRBJ2-1 and V is TRBV6-6; the match to TRBD2 covers 7 bases. The CDR3 runs 15 residues. The germline V gene has CDR1 MNHNY and CDR2 SVGAGI (reference sequence). The J segment lost 0 bases and the V segment lost 2 bases, leaving 1 base of the junction unmatched.

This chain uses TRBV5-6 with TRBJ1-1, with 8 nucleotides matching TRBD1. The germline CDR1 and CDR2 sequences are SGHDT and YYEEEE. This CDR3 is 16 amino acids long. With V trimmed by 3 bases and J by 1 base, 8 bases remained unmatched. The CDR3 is CASSSLDRVQNTEAFF. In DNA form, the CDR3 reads TGTGCCAGCAGCTCACTGGACAGGGTGCAGAACACTGAAGCTTTCTTT.

In nucleotides, the CDR3 is TGCAGCGTTGAAAACACAGATACGCAGTATTTT. Its translation: CSVENTDTQYF. The chain recombines TRBV29-1 with TRBJ2-3; D ambiguous. Germline lookup yields CDR1 SQVTM and CDR2 ANQGSEA. V was clipped by 2 bases and J by 2 bases, with 2 bases between them. CDR3 length: 11 amino acids.

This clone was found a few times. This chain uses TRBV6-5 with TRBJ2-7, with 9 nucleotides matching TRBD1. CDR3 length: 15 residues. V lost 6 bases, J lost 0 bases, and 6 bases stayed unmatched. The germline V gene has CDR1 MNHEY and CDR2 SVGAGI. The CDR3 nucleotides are TGTGCCAGCAGAAAACAGGGGGCGAGCTCCTACGAGCAGTACTTC. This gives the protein CASRKQGASSYEQYF.

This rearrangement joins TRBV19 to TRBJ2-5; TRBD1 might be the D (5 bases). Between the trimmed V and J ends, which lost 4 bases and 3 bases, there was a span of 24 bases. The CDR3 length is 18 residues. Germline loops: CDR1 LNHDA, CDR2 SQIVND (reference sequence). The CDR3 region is CASSNSPGRTTPKETQYF. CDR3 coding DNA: TGTGCCAGTAGTAATTCACCCGGGCGGACAACTCCAAAAGAGACCCAGTACTTC.

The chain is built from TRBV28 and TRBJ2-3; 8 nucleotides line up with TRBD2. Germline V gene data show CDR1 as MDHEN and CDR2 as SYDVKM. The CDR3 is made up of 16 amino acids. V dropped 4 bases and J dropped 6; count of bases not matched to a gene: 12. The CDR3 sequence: CASSSRLARGGDTQYF. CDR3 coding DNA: TGTGCCAGCAGTTCACGACTAGCGCGAGGTGGTGATACGCAGTATTTT.

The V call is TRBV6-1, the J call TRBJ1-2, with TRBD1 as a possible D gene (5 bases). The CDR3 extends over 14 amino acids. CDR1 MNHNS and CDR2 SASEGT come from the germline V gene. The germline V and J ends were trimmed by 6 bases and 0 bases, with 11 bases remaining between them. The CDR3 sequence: CASRRGGSNYGYTF. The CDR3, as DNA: TGTGCCAGCAGGAGGGGCGGATCTAACTATGGCTACACCTTC.

The DNA for the CDR3 is TGTGCCAGCAGTTTAACTAGCGGGAGGCTCCTCTCCTACGAGCAGTACTTC. Its protein is CASSLTSGRLLSYEQYF. J is TRBJ2-7 and V is TRBV28, with 12 bases that match TRBD2. The germline CDR1 and CDR2 sequences are MDHEN and SYDVKM. The CDR3 extends over 17 amino acids. Trimming cost V 2 bases and J 0 bases; bases outside gene matches: 5. Using reference TRBV28 and TRBJ2-7 for the parts outside the CDR3, the full variable domain is DVKVTQSSRYLVKRTGEKVFLECVQDMDHENMFWYRQDPGLGLRLIYFSYDVKMKEKGDIPEGYSVSREKKERFSLILESASTNQTSMYLCASSLTSGRLLSYEQYFGPGTRLTVT.

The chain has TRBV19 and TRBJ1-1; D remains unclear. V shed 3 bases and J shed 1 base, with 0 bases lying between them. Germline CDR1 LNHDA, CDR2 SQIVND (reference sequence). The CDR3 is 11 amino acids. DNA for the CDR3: TGTGCCAGTAGTATGAACACTGAAGCTTTCTTT. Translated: CASSMNTEAFF.

The CDR3: CASSLGLAGVHEQFF. The CDR3, as DNA: TGTGCCAGCAGCTTAGGACTAGCGGGAGTACATGAGCAGTTCTTC. The rearrangement joins TRBV7-9 to TRBJ2-1, with 12 bases lining up with TRBD2. The germline V gene has CDR1 SEHNR and CDR2 FQNEAQ (reference sequence). The junction had 3 bases not matched to a gene; V was cut back by 1 base and J by 8 bases. CDR3 length equals 15 residues.

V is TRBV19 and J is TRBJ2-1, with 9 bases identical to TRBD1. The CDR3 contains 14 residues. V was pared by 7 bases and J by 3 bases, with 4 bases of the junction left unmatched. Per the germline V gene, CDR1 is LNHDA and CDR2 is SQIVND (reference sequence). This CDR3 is CASTRTGVYNEQFF. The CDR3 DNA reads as TGTGCCAGTACCCGGACAGGGGTCTACAATGAGCAGTTCTTC.

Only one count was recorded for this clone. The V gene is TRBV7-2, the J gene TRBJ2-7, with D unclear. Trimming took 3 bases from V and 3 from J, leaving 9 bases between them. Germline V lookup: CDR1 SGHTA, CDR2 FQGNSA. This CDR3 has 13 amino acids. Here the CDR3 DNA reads TGTGCCAGCAGCTTGACTGATCTCTACGAGCAGTACTTC. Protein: CASSLTDLYEQYF.

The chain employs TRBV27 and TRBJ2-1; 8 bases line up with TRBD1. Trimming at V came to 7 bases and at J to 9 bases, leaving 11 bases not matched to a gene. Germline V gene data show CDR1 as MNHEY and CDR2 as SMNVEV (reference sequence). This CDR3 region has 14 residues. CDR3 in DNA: TGTGCCAGCAAGGAGGGCAGGGGGCACACTGAGCAGTTCTTC. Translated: CASKEGRGHTEQFF.

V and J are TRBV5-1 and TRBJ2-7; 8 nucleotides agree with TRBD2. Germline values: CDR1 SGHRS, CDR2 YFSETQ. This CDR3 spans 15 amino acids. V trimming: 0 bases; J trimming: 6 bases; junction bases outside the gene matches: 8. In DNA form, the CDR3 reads TGCGCCAGCAGCTTGGACGGGAGGGCCATCGGCGAGCAGTACTTC. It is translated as CASSLDGRAIGEQYF. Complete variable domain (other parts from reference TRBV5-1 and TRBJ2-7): KAGVTQTPRYLIKTRGQQVTLSCSPISGHRSVSWYQQTPGQGLQFLFEYFSETQRNKGNFPGRFSGRQFSNSRSEMNVSTLELGDSALYLCASSLDGRAIGEQYFGPGTRLTVT.

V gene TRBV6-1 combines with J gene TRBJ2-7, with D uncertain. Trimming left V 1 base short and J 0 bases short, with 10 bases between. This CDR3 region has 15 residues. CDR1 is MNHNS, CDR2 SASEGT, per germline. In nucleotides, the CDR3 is TGTGCCAGCAGTGAAGACCCGTATAGCTCCTACGAGCAGTACTTC. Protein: CASSEDPYSSYEQYF.

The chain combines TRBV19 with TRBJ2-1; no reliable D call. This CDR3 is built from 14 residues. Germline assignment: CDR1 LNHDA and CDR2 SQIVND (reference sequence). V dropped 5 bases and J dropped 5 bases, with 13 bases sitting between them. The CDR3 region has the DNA TGTGCCAGTAGTCTTGACAACCTTAACAATGAGCAGTTCTTC. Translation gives CASSLDNLNNEQFF. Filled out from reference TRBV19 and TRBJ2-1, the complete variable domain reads DGGITQSPKYLFRKEGQNVTLSCEQNLNHDAMYWYRQDPGQGLRLIYYSQIVNDFQKGDIAEGYSVSREKKESFPLTVTSAQKNPTAFYLCASSLDNLNNEQFFGPGTRLTVL.